This T cell receptor (beta chain) is from a study of blood T cells in healthy people across ages. A second PCR, run for about 7 to 11 cycles, used a sample-barcoded 5' primer plus a J-beta primer mix. TCRdb independently ran MiXCR on the 5' RACE reads; one entry per CDR3 protein. The sample has about 1.4 million distinct CDR3 sequences, approximately 59% seen once. PBMCs, at least 6.5 million per sample, were isolated. This clonotype was observed once. The sequenced sample was blood. The sequence was collected from a man younger than 30 in good health.

The CDR3 region is CASSPTRRHAPGELFF. Written as DNA, the CDR3 is TGTGCCAGCAGTCCAACTAGGCGTCACGCTCCCGGGGAGCTGTTTTTT. The chain employs TRBV12-3 or TRBV12-4 and TRBJ2-2, with a weak D call TRBD2 (5 bases). This CDR3 comprises 16 residues. Trimming cost V 5 bases and J 6 bases, with 19 bases left between them.